A single sample is the source of the 30 T cell receptor beta chains below, sequenced in a study of CD8+CD57+ T cells in acquired aplastic anemia. Genomic DNA constituted the template upon which TCR beta VDJ and CDR3 profiling was performed. TCRdb reanalysed the reads using MiXCR and keeps one entry per CDR3 protein. Of 450,000 to 600,000 distinct CDR3 sequences listed, approximately 33% were seen once; the top ten hold under 0.95%. Previously, flow cytometry had revealed CD8+CD57+ cell expansion in the patients chosen for sequencing. The sequenced material came from sorted CD4+, CD8+, or CD8+CD57+ T cells (not recorded which) from PBMCs. The source of these receptors is a human donor with aplastic anemia.

The chain is built from TRBV20-1 and TRBJ2-5; 9 bases are shared with TRBD1. The V gene end was trimmed by 5 bases and the J gene end by 5 bases; junction bases not matched to a gene: 6. The CDR3 is 13 amino acids. Germline V gene sequence: CDR1 DFQATT, CDR2 SNEGSKA (reference sequence). CDR3 in amino acids: CSADRGIGETQYF. CDR3 sequence (DNA): TGCAGTGCTGACAGGGGGATCGGTGAGACCCAGTACTTC.

The chain carries TRBV5-5 and TRBJ1-2; no firm D call. From germline, CDR1 is SGHKS and CDR2 YYEKEE (reference sequence). Trimming removed 2 bases at V and 4 bases at J, with 12 bases between. CDR3 size: 14 residues. CDR3 in DNA: TGTGCCAGCAGCTTACCGCCGGGGATCTATGGCTACACCTTC. As protein: CASSLPPGIYGYTF. The variable domain in full, with the rest retrieved from reference TRBV5-5 and TRBJ1-2, is DAGVTQSPTHLIKTRGQQVTLRCSPISGHKSVSWYQQVLGQGPQFIFQYYEKEERGRGNFPDRFSARQFPNYSSELNVNALLLGDSALYLCASSLPPGIYGYTFGSGTRLTVV.

There are many counts of this clonotype. This sequence joins TRBV5-1 and TRBJ1-2, with a tentative D call TRBD1 (6 bases). Trimming removed 0 bases at V and 6 bases at J, with 21 bases between. Germline CDR1 SGHRS, CDR2 YFSETQ. The CDR3 runs 17 residues. CDR3 region: CASSLAGIGGQGDGYTF. The CDR3 DNA reads TGCGCCAGCAGCTTGGCCGGAATCGGGGGGCAGGGAGATGGCTACACCTTC.

The chain uses TRBV9 and TRBJ2-2, with 11 bases lining up with TRBD2. Germline V gene lookup returns CDR1 SGDLS and CDR2 YYNGEE. This CDR3 contains 17 residues. Trimming at V came to 0 bases and at J to 6 bases, leaving 7 bases not matched to a gene. CDR3 bases: TGTGCCAGCAGCGTAGCTGAGACTAGCGGGGTATCCGGGGAGCTGTTTTTT. This encodes CASSVAETSGVSGELFF. Full variable domain (remainder filled in from reference TRBV9 and TRBJ2-2): DSGVTQTPKHLITATGQRVTLRCSPRSGDLSVYWYQQSLDQGLQFLIQYYNGEERAKGNILERFSAQQFPDLHSELNLSSLELGDSALYFCASSVAETSGVSGELFFGEGSRLTVL.

The sample holds one count of this clonotype. The chain joins TRBV27 to TRBJ1-3, with 8 bases aligning to TRBD1. The CDR3 has 15 amino acids. Germline CDR1 is MNHEY and CDR2 is SMNVEV (reference sequence). Germline trimming cut 2 bases from V and 4 bases from J; bases unmatched to any gene: 4. The chain's CDR3 is CASSLTGGFGNTIYF. In DNA, the CDR3 is TGTGCCAGCAGTTTAACAGGGGGTTTCGGAAACACCATATATTTT.

This chain joins TRBV9 and TRBJ2-1; 8 positions agree with TRBD1. Germline CDR1 SGDLS, CDR2 YYNGEE. With V trimmed by 4 bases and J by 9 bases, 9 bases remained unmatched. The CDR3 has 14 residues. The CDR3 DNA reads as TGTGCCAGCAGCTTACAGGGGGAACTGAGTGAGCAGTTCTTC. It is translated as CASSLQGELSEQFF.

At least ten counts were recorded for this clonotype. J is TRBJ1-5 and V is TRBV7-6; weak D call: TRBD1 (5 bases). This CDR3 region has 14 residues. Deletions cut 3 bases from V and 7 bases from J, with 13 bases between. CDR1 SGHVS and CDR2 FNYEAQ come from the germline V gene. This CDR3 reads CASSLGDVGQPQHF. For the CDR3, the DNA is TGTGCCAGCAGCTTGGGGGACGTCGGCCAGCCCCAGCATTTT.

This clonotype has ten or more counts. The chain couples TRBV25-1 to TRBJ1-3, with D unclear. Trimming cost V 5 bases and J 1 base, with 9 bases left between them. Germline V CDR1 and CDR2: MGHDK, SYGVNS. This CDR3 region has 14 residues. CDR3 in DNA: TGTGCCAGCAGTAGCCCAAATTCTGGAAACACCATATATTTT. Its protein is CASSSPNSGNTIYF. The complete variable domain, with remaining parts taken from reference TRBV25-1 and TRBJ1-3, reads EADIYQTPRYLVIGTGKKITLECSQTMGHDKMYWYQQDPGMELHLIHYSYGVNSTEKGDLSSESTVSRIRTEHFPLTLESARPSHTSQYLCASSSPNSGNTIYFGEGSWLTVV.

Points on this clonotype: The CDR3 does not end in the conserved phenylalanine or tryptophan, so this is likely a read error. The chain carries TRBV25-1 and TRBJ2-7, with no clear D. Germline V CDR1 and CDR2: MGHDK, SYGVNS. Trimming pared 6 bases from V and 6 bases from J, leaving 15 bases between. The CDR3 covers 13 residues. The CDR3: CASRRNGETEQYS. DNA for the CDR3: TGTGCCAGCAGGCGAAACGGTGAGACCGAGCAGTACTCC.

The chain combines TRBV20-1 with TRBJ2-7; 8 nucleotides agree with TRBD1. Germline V lookup: CDR1 DFQATT, CDR2 SNEGSKA (reference sequence). The CDR3 sequence is 11 residues long. The CDR3 DNA is TGCAGGGAAGACAGGGGTAGCAAGCAGTACTTC. It codes for CREDRGSKQYF.

This clonotype was seen more than once but under ten times. This may be a read error: a much more frequent sequence differs by one nucleotide. This chain connects TRBV29-1 to TRBJ1-1; D may be TRBD1 (5 bases). The CDR3 is 14 residues long. Germline-derived CDR1 and CDR2 are SQVTM and ANQGSEA. Trimming left V 3 bases short and J 7 bases short, with 18 bases between. CDR3 protein: CSVDRGETGVEAFF. The DNA for the CDR3 is TGCAGCGTTGATAGAGGGGAGACCGGAGTTGAAGCTTTCTTT.

This clonotype was picked up many times. V is TRBV19 and J is TRBJ1-1; 8 nucleotides match TRBD1. The length of the CDR3 is 12 residues. V was clipped by 10 bases and J by 3 bases; unmatched bases: 4. Looked up from germline, CDR1 is LNHDA and CDR2 is SQIVND (reference sequence). In DNA form, the CDR3 reads TGTGCCACTATGACAGGGGACACTGAAGCTTTCTTT. This encodes CATMTGDTEAFF.

Points on this clonotype: Sequence at one end of the junction differs from germline and may be a read error. The chain joins TRBV9 to TRBJ2-7; tentative D call: TRBD2 (5 bases). Germline V gene lookup returns CDR1 SGDLS and CDR2 YYNGEE. This CDR3 has 13 residues. The CDR3 nucleotides are TGTGCCAGCAGCCGAGGCGGGCTCTACGTGCAGTACTTC. Translated, it gives CASSRGGLYVQYF.

On this clonotype itself: This clone may be a read error of a much larger clone one base away. This chain uses TRBV7-6 with TRBJ2-7, with 13 bases lining up with TRBD2. V shed 5 bases, J shed 0 bases, and the junction held 7 bases outside the gene matches. CDR3 length equals 17 residues. Germline assignment: CDR1 SGHVS and CDR2 FNYEAQ. CDR3 amino acids: CASSPGLAGDLSYEQYF. The CDR3 DNA reads TGTGCCAGCAGCCCCGGACTAGCGGGAGACCTCTCCTACGAGCAGTACTTC.

This clonotype was detected many times. This rearrangement joins TRBV5-1 to TRBJ2-5; D not certain. CDR1 and CDR2 from the germline V gene are SGHRS and YFSETQ. The CDR3 runs 14 residues. Trimming removed 1 base from V and 0 bases from J, with 7 bases in between. The CDR3 reads CASSLSRNQETQYF. The CDR3 nucleotides are TGCGCCAGCAGCTTGAGTCGGAACCAAGAGACCCAGTACTTC.

CDR3 nucleotides: TGCGCCAGCAATGAAAGGGTCAACGGGGAGCTGTTTTTT. Translating it yields CASNERVNGELFF. The genes are TRBV10-1 and TRBJ2-2, with unresolved D. The V and J ends lost 7 bases and 7 bases respectively, with 13 bases between them. The CDR3 extends over 13 amino acids. Per the germline V gene, CDR1 is WNHNN and CDR2 is SYGVQD (reference sequence).

As regards this clonotype: This may come from a read error, since a much larger clone is one base off. The V gene is TRBV29-1, the J gene TRBJ1-2; TRBD1 matches at 10 bases. The CDR3 covers 14 residues. CDR1 and CDR2 from the germline V gene are SQVTM and ANQGSEA. The CDR3 nucleotides read TGCAGCGTTGAGGCGGGGGGACAGGGGTCTGGCTACGCCTTC. The encoded protein is CSVEAGGQGSGYAF.

The table lists this clonotype with a few counts. The chain links TRBV5-5 to TRBJ2-5; no definite D call. In germline, CDR1 is SGHKS, CDR2 YYEKEE (reference sequence). The CDR3 consists of 16 residues. With 0 bases removed from V and 7 bases from J, the gap between germline ends came to 19 bases. The CDR3 nucleotides are TGTGCCAGCAGCTTGGTGCTGGGTGGAGCATTTAGGACCCAGTACTTC. Translation: CASSLVLGGAFRTQYF.

The chain links TRBV7-8 to TRBJ1-4; no clear D. Germline V gene lookup returns CDR1 SGHVS and CDR2 FQNEAQ. The CDR3 spans 15 residues. V lost 0 bases and J 3 bases, leaving 8 bases between the germline ends. The CDR3 protein is CASSLARVSNEKLFF. In DNA form, the CDR3 reads TGTGCCAGCAGCTTAGCGCGGGTATCTAATGAAAAACTGTTTTTT.

This clonotype was counted at least ten times. V usage is TRBV2 and J usage is TRBJ1-6, with TRBD1 matching over 7 bases. V shed 7 bases and J 7 bases; nucleotides not matched to a gene: 7. Germline V lookup: CDR1 SNHLY, CDR2 FYNNEI. The CDR3 totals 14 residues. The CDR3 bases are TGTGCCAGCACTGGCGGGACAGCCAATTCACCCCTCCACTTT. Translating it yields CASTGGTANSPLHF.

This clonotype was seen more than once but under ten times. A read error is possible here, since a much larger clone lies one base away. This chain joins TRBV20-1 and TRBJ2-7; unclear D gene. Per germline, CDR1 DFQATT and CDR2 SNEGSKA (reference sequence). This CDR3 spans 12 amino acids. In DNA form, the CDR3 reads TGCAGTGCAAGTAAGACGGCCTACGGGCAGTACTTC. Its translation is CSASKTAYGQYF.

This clonotype was detected many times. The chain recombines TRBV20-1 with TRBJ1-6; 8 positions match TRBD1. Germline CDR1 and CDR2: DFQATT and SNEGSKA (reference sequence). V lost 5 bases, J lost 7 bases, and 7 bases stayed unmatched. This CDR3 has 14 residues. In DNA form, the CDR3 reads TGCAGTGCTCGTAGGACAGGGCTCAATTCACCCCTCCACTTT. This translates into CSARRTGLNSPLHF.

This clonotype was detected only a few times. J is TRBJ2-7 and V is TRBV7-2; D gene uncertain. The V gene lost 2 bases and the J gene lost 0 bases, with 11 bases spanning the gap. The CDR3 has 15 residues. Germline assignment: CDR1 SGHTA and CDR2 FQGNSA. The CDR3 is CASSLWAVPSYEQYF. For the CDR3, the DNA is TGTGCCAGCAGCTTATGGGCGGTTCCCTCCTACGAGCAGTACTTC.

This clonotype has only a few counts. The rearrangement links TRBV9 to TRBJ2-3, with 11 positions matching TRBD2. The CDR3 has 17 residues. V lost 0 bases, J lost 1 base, and 4 bases stayed unmatched. Per the germline V gene, CDR1 is SGDLS and CDR2 is YYNGEE. The CDR3 is CASSVAGSGGGTDTQYF. The CDR3, as DNA: TGTGCCAGCAGCGTAGCTGGTAGCGGGGGGGGCACAGATACGCAGTATTTT.

This clonotype was recorded a few times. The junction does not match germline at one end; this may be a read error. The chain joins TRBV10-3 to TRBJ1-4, with D uncertain. CDR1 and CDR2 (germline): ENHRY, SYGVKD. The CDR3 covers 13 residues. The CDR3 DNA reads TGTGCCATCAGTGAGTCGATGGCCCTAGACAAGGCCTTT. Translated: CAISESMALDKAF.

This clonotype was counted a few times. The J gene is TRBJ1-1, the V gene TRBV7-6; D remains unclear. Trimming took 6 bases from V and 5 from J, leaving 13 bases between them. The germline V gene has CDR1 SGHVS and CDR2 FNYEAQ. The CDR3 runs to 13 residues. The CDR3 loop reads CASRLPPVTEAFF. The CDR3 DNA sequence: TGTGCCAGCAGGTTACCCCCTGTTACTGAAGCTTTCTTT.

This clonotype was observed many times. The genes are TRBV7-3 and TRBJ2-1; D possibly matches TRBD1 or TRBD2 (5 bases each). This CDR3 region has 11 residues. Looked up from germline, CDR1 is SGHTA and CDR2 is FQGTGA. Between the trimmed V and J ends, which lost 2 bases and 11 bases, there was a span of 7 bases. The CDR3 loop reads CASSLGGKQFF. In DNA, the CDR3 is TGTGCCAGCAGCTTAGGGGGAAAGCAGTTCTTC.

This clonotype was counted ten times or more. The rearrangement joins TRBV19 to TRBJ1-5; 9 nucleotides agree with TRBD1. The V gene end was trimmed by 5 bases and the J gene end by 7 bases; junction bases not matched to a gene: 9. Germline V gene lookup returns CDR1 LNHDA and CDR2 SQIVND (reference sequence). The CDR3 length is 15 residues. CDR3 bases: TGTGCCAGTAGTGCTTTACAGGGGGCAGGACAGCCCCAGCATTTT. Its translation: CASSALQGAGQPQHF.

This clonotype was counted between two and nine times. The chain has TRBV2 and TRBJ2-7, with 9 positions matching TRBD1. Unmatched junction bases numbered 6, after V lost 6 bases and J lost 3 bases. Germline V gene lookup returns CDR1 SNHLY and CDR2 FYNNEI. The CDR3 totals 14 residues. CDR3 coding DNA: TGTGCCAGCAGGGCGGGACAGGGTGACTACGAGCAGTACTTC. This translates into CASRAGQGDYEQYF.

This clonotype was detected a few times. V usage is TRBV11-2 and J usage is TRBJ2-7; D is perhaps TRBD1 (6 bases). CDR1 is SGHAT, CDR2 FQNNGV, per germline. CDR3 length: 14 residues. Trimming removed 6 bases at V and 5 bases at J, with 17 bases between. In DNA form, the CDR3 reads TGTGCCAGCAGTATGGACAGCCTTTCCAACGAGCAGTACTTC. Encoded protein: CASSMDSLSNEQYF. Complete variable domain (other parts from reference TRBV11-2 and TRBJ2-7): EAGVAQSPRYKIIEKRQSVAFWCNPISGHATLYWYQQILGQGPKLLIQFQNNGVVDDSQLPKDRFSAERLKGVDSTLKIQPAKLEDSAVYLCASSMDSLSNEQYFGPGTRLTVT.